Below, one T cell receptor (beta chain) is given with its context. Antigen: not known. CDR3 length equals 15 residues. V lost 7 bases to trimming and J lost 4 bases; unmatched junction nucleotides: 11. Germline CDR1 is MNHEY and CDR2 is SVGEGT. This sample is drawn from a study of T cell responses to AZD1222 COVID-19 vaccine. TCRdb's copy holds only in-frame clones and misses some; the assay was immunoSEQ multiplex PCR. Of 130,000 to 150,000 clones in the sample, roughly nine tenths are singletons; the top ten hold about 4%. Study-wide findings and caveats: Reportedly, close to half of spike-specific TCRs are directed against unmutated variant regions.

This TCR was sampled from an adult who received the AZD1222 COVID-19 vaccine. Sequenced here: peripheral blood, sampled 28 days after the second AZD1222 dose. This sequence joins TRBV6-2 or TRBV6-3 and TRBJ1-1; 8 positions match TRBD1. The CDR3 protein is CASTPARQGITEAFF. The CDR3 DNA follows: TGTGCCAGCACCCCGGCCCGACAGGGGATCACTGAAGCTTTCTTT.